A selection of T cell receptor beta chains follows, all from one sample in a study of cytomegalovirus exposure and HLA in healthy donors. Produced via immunoSEQ multiplex PCR; TCRdb's table is partial and in-frame only. This sample yields 100,000 to 150,000 clones, of which approximately 75% are seen a single time; 4.9% belongs to the top ten. Sequencing was carried out using PBMCs. Receptor source: a man in his fifties or sixties in good health and CMV-seropositive. CDR3s include the opening cysteine and the closing phenylalanine or tryptophan. Fields, in order: J gene, V gene, D gene, clone size, CDR3 DNA, CDR3 protein. D genes are given only for firm matches. Rows may omit the clone size; those that give it use once, few, many or a size class.

>TRBJ2-2|TRBV6-5|NA|NA
TGTGCCAGCAGTTACGGCCAGGGCGCCGGGGAGCTGTTTTTT
CASSYGQGAGELFF
>TRBJ2-1|TRBV6-5|TRBD1|NA
TGTGCCAGCAGTTCTCCGGGACAGGCTTACAATGAGCAGTTCTTC
CASSSPGQAYNEQFF
>TRBJ2-2|TRBV5-1|TRBD2|NA
TGCGCCAGCAGCCTGGTGGCGAGCGGGGCCGGGGAGCTGTTTTTT
CASSLVASGAGELFF
>TRBJ2-7|TRBV28|NA|NA
TGTGCCAGCAGTTCTCCCGGACAGCCGAGAGAGCAGTACTTC
CASSSPGQPREQYF
>TRBJ1-2|TRBV2|NA|NA
TGTGCCAGCAGTGCTGTGGGGCCCGTGGGTGGCTACACCTTC
CASSAVGPVGGYTF
>TRBJ2-3|TRBV18|TRBD2|NA
TGTGCCAGCTCAAGCCGGGACGGGGGGAGAGATACGCAGTATTTT
CASSSRDGGRDTQYF
>TRBJ1-5|TRBV6-1|NA|NA
TGTGCCAGCAGTGATCATAGCAATCAGCCCCAGCATTTT
CASSDHSNQPQHF
>TRBJ2-1|TRBV4-2|TRBD2|once
TGTGCCAGCAGCCAATCCGGGGGACTAGCAAATGAGCAGTTCTTC
CASSQSGGLANEQFF
>TRBJ1-6|TRBV9|TRBD1|NA
TGTGCCAGCAGCGGGACAGGGGCTGGTTTACCCCTCCACTTT
CASSGTGAGLPLHF
>TRBJ1-2|TRBV29-1|NA|NA
TGCAGCGTTGAAATGAAGGGGGTCTATGGCTACACCTTC
CSVEMKGVYGYTF
>TRBJ2-1|TRBV5-1|NA|once
TGCGCCAGCAGCTCGGCGAAGACAGAATTAAATGAGCAGTTCTTC
CASSSAKTELNEQFF
>TRBJ2-2|TRBV5-6|NA|NA
TGTGCCAGCAGCTTGGGAGGGATTTCGAACACCGGGGAGCTGTTTTTT
CASSLGGISNTGELFF
>TRBJ1-2|TRBV6-1|NA|NA
TGTGCCAGCAGTGAAGGGGGCAGGGCTAACTATGGCTACACCTTC
CASSEGGRANYGYTF
>TRBJ2-2|TRBV7-6|TRBD1|NA
TGTGCCAGCAGCCCCGACCCGGGACAGGGGGCATCCGGGGAGCTGTTTTTT
CASSPDPGQGASGELFF
>TRBJ2-5|TRBV2|NA|NA
TGTGCCAGCCGGAGGGCAGAGACCCAGTACTTC
CASRRAETQYF
>TRBJ2-7|TRBV2|NA|few
TGTGCCAGCCACGGGGTTCTCCCCTACGAGCAGTACTTC
CASHGVLPYEQYF
>TRBJ2-3|TRBV9|TRBD2|NA
TGTGCCAGCAGCCCCCGTAGCGGGACGATCACAGATACGCAGTATTTT
CASSPRSGTITDTQYF
>TRBJ1-2|TRBV5-6|NA|NA
TGTGCCAGCAGCTTGGCAACAGGTCGGGGCTACACCTTC
CASSLATGRGYTF
>TRBJ2-3|TRBV7-2|TRBD1|NA
TGTGCCAGCAGCTTAGGGGGACAGGGTCTGGATACGCAGTATTTT
CASSLGGQGLDTQYF
>TRBJ1-1|TRBV5-1|NA|NA
TGCGCCAGCAGCTTATTTACAGGGAACACTGAAGCTTTCTTT
CASSLFTGNTEAFF
>TRBJ1-2|TRBV7-9|NA|NA
TGTGCCAGCATCCCCCCAGGGTTTCCCTCTGGCTACACCTTC
CASIPPGFPSGYTF